The present T cell receptor beta chain was sequenced within a study of T cells after yellow fever vaccination. Whole-study findings and limits: The secondary T-cell response peaked on day 5, not day 15, but was weaker. Clones from primary vaccination mostly reappeared after the booster (roughly 95% CD4, over 85% CD8). Some clonotypes were seen in both the CD4 and the CD8 compartments. These made up a small share and likely arose from convergent recombination.

This clonotype was counted at least ten times. Its antigen is as yet unknown. Germline V gene sequence: CDR1 SEHNR, CDR2 FQNEAQ (reference sequence). V gave up 5 bases and J gave up 4 bases, with 15 bases separating them. This CDR3 contains 14 residues. UMIs and a universal primer site were added when TCR cDNA was made by 5'RACE template switching. TCRdb recomputed calls from the 5' RACE reads with MiXCR, one row per CDR3 protein. This table has about 120,000 distinct CDR3 sequences, roughly 8.9% appearing once. This receptor was identified in a man younger than 45 who received the YFV17D yellow fever vaccine. The material sequenced was CD8+ T cells sorted from PBMCs, taken 45 days after the yellow fever booster vaccination. The chain uses TRBV7-9 and TRBJ2-7; D may match TRBD1 or TRBD2 (5 bases each). This chain's CDR3 is CASSTRDRLYEQYF. Here the CDR3 DNA reads TGTGCCAGCAGCACCCGGGACCGATTATACGAGCAGTACTTC.